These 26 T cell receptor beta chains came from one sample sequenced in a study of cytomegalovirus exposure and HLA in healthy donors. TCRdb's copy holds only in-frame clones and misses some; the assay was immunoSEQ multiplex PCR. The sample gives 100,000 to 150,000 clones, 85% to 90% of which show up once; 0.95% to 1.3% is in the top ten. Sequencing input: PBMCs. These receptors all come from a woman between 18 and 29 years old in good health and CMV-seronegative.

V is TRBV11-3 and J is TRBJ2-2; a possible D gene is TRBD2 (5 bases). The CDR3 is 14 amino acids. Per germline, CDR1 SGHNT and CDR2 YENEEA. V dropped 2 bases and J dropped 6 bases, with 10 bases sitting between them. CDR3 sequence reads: CASSLTEGAGELFF. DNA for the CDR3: TGTGCCAGCAGCTTAACTGAGGGTGCCGGGGAGCTGTTTTTT.

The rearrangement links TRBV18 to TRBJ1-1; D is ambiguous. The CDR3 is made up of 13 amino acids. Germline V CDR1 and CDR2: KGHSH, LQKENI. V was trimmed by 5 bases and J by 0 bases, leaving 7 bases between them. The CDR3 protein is CASSGGMNTEAFF. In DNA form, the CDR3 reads TGTGCCAGCTCAGGAGGAATGAACACTGAAGCTTTCTTT.

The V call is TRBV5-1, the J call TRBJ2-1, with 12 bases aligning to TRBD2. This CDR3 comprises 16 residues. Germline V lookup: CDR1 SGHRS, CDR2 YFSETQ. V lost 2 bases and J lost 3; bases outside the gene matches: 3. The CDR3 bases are TGCGCCAGCAGCTTACGGACTAGCGGGAACTACAATGAGCAGTTCTTC. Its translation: CASSLRTSGNYNEQFF.

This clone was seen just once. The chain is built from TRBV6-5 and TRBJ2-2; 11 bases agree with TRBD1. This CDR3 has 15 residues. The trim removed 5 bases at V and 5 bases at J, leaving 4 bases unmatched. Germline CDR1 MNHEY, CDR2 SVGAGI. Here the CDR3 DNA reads TGTGCCAGCAGTAAGGACAGGGGGCCGACCGGGGAGCTGTTTTTT. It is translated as CASSKDRGPTGELFF.

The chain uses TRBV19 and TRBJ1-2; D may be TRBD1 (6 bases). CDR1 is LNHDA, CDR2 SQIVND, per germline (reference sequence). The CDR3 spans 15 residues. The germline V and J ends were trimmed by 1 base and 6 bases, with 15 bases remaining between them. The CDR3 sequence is CASSIASRGRHGYTF. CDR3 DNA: TGTGCCAGTAGTATAGCGAGCAGGGGTCGCCATGGCTACACCTTC.

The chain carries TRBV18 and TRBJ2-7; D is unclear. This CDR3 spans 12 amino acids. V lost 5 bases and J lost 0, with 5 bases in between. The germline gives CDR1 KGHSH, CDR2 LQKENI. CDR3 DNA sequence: TGTGCCAGCTCAGGGGACTCCTACGAGCAGTACGTC. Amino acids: CASSGDSYEQYV.

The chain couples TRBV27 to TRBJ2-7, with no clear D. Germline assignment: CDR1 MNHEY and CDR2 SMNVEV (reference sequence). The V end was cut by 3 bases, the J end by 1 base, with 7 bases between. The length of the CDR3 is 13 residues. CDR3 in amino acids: CASSLALSYEQYF. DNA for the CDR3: TGTGCCAGCAGTTTGGCATTGTCCTACGAGCAGTACTTC.

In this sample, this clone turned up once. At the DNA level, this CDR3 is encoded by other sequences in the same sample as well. DNA for the CDR3: TGTGCCAGCAGCTCGGACAGGGGTGAGACCCAGTACTTC. This sequence encodes CASSSDRGETQYF. The chain carries TRBV7-2 and TRBJ2-5, with 9 bases that match TRBD1. V gave up 4 bases and J gave up 5 bases; unmatched junction bases: 2. There are 13 residues in the CDR3. The germline gives CDR1 SGHTA, CDR2 FQGNSA.

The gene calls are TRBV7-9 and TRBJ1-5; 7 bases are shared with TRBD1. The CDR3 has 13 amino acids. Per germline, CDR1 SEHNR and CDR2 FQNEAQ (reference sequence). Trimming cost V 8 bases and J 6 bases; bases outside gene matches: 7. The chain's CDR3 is CASLGQEGQPQHF. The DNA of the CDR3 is TGTGCCAGCCTTGGACAGGAAGGTCAGCCCCAGCATTTT. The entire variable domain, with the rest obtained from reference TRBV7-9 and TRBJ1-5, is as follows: DTGVSQNPRHKITKRGQNVTFRCDPISEHNRLYWYRQTLGQGPEFLTYFQNEAQLEKSRLLSDRFSAERPKGSFSTLEIQRTEQGDSAMYLCASLGQEGQPQHFGDGTRLSIL.

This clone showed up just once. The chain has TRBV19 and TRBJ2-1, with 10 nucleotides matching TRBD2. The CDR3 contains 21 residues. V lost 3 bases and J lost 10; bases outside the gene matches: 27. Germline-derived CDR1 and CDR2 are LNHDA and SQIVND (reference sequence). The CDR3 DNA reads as TGTGCCAGTAGTATTAGTATGAGTCCGACCGGCGGTCTAGCGGGAGATCGAGAGCAGTTCTTC. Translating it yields CASSISMSPTGGLAGDREQFF.

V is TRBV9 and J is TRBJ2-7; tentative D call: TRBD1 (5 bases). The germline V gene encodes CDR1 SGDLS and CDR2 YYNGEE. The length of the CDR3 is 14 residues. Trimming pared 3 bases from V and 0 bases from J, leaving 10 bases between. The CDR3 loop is CASSADTNSYEQYF. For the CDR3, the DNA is TGTGCCAGCAGCGCGGACACCAACTCCTACGAGCAGTACTTC.

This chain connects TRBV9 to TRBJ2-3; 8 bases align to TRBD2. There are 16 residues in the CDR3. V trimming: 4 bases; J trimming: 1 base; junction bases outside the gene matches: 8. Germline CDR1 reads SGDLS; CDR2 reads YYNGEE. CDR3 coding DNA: TGTGCCAGCAGCCCCATAGCGGGGTGGGGCACAGATACGCAGTATTTT. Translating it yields CASSPIAGWGTDTQYF.

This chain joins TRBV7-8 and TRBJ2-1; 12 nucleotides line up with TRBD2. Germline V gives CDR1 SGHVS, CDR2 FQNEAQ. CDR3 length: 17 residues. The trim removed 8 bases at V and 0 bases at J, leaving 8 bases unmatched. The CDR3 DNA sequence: TGTGCCAGCCCCTCAGGACTAGCGGGACTCTCCTACAATGAGCAGTTCTTC. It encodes CASPSGLAGLSYNEQFF.

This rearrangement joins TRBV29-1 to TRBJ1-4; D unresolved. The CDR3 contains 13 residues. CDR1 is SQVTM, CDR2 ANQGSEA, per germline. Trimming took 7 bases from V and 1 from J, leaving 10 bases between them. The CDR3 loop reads CSALLGTNEKLFF. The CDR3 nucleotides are TGCAGCGCGCTCCTAGGAACTAATGAAAAACTGTTTTTT. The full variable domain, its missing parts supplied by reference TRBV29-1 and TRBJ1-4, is SAVISQKPSRDICQRGTSLTIQCQVDSQVTMMFWYRQQPGQSLTLIATANQGSEATYESGFVIDKFPISRPNLTFSTLTVSNMSPEDSSIYLCSALLGTNEKLFFGSGTQLSVL.

CDR3: CASSASGYFQETQYF. Written as DNA, the CDR3 is TGTGCCAGCAGCGCGTCGGGATATTTCCAAGAGACCCAGTACTTC. The chain uses TRBV9 and TRBJ2-5; D is possibly TRBD2 (5 bases). The CDR3 consists of 15 residues. The ends were cut back, 3 bases at V and 1 base at J, with 13 bases in the middle. Germline CDR1 and CDR2: SGDLS and YYNGEE.

The CDR3: CAWSAETVYTEAFF. Here the CDR3 DNA reads TGTGCCTGGAGTGCGGAGACAGTGTACACTGAAGCTTTCTTT. V and J are TRBV30 and TRBJ1-1, with a tentative D call TRBD1 (5 bases). With 1 base removed from V and 3 bases from J, the gap between germline ends came to 12 bases. Per germline, CDR1 GTSNPN and CDR2 SVGIG (reference sequence). This CDR3 comprises 14 residues.

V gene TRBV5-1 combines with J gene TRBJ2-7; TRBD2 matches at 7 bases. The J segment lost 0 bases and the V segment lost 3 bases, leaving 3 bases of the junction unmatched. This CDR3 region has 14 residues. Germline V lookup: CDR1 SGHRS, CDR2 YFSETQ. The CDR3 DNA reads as TGCGCCAGCAGCTCTAGCGGAAGCTCCTACGAGCAGTACTTC. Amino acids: CASSSSGSSYEQYF.

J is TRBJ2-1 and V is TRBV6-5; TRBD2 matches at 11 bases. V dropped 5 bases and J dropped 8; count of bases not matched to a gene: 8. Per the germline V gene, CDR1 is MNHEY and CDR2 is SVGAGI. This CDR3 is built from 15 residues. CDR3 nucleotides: TGTGCCAGCAGTAAACTAGCGGGGGATTTTTATGAGCAGTTCTTC. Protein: CASSKLAGDFYEQFF.

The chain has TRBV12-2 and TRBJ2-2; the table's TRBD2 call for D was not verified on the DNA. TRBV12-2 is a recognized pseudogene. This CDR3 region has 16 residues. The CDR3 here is CASRLVSQGGSGELFF. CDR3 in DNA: TGTGCAAGTCGCTTAGTTTCGCAGGGAGGATCCGGGGAGCTGTTTTTT.

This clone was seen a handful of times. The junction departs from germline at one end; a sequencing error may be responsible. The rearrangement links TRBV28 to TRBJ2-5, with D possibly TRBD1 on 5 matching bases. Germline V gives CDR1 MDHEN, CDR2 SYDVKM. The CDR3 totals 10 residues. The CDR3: CASYVRPGHF. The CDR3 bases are TGTGCCAGCTACGTCAGGCCAGGGCACTTC.

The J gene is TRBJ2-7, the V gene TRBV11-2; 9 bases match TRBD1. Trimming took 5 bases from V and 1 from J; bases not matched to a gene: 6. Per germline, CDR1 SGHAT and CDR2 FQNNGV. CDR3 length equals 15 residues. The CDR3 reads CASSTYRGLSYEQYF. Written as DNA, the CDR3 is TGTGCCAGCAGCACCTACAGGGGGCTTTCCTACGAGCAGTACTTC.

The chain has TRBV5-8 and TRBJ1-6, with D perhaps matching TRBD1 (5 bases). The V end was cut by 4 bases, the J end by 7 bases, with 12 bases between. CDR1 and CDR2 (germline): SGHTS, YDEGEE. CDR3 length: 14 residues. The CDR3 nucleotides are TGTGCCAGCAGCCTCAGGGTAAAAAATTCACCCCTCCACTTT. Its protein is CASSLRVKNSPLHF. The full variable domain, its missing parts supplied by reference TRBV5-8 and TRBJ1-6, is EAGVTQSPTHLIKTRGQQATLRCSPISGHTSVYWYQQALGLGLQFLLWYDEGEERNRGNFPPRFSGRQFPNYSSELNVNALELEDSALYLCASSLRVKNSPLHFGNGTRLTVT.

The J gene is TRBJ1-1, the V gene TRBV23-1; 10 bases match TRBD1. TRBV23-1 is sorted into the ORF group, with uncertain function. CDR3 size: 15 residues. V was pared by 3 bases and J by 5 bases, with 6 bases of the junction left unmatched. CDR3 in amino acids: CASSHPDRGKTEAFF. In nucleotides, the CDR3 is TGCGCCAGCAGTCACCCGGACAGGGGGAAGACTGAAGCTTTCTTT.

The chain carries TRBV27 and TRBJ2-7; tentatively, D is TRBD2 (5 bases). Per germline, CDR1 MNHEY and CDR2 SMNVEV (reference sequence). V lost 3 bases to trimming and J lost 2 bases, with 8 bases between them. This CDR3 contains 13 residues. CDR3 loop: CASSFQRPYEQYF. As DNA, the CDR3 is TGTGCCAGCAGTTTCCAGCGGCCCTACGAGCAGTACTTC.

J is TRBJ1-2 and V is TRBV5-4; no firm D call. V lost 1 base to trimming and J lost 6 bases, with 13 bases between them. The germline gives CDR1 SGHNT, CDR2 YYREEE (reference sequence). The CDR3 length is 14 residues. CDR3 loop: CASSLSQDLNGYTF. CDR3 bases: TGTGCCAGCAGCTTGTCGCAGGACTTGAATGGCTACACCTTC.

CDR3 loop: CASSLDWGVGNGYTF. The CDR3 nucleotides are TGTGCCAGCAGCTTAGATTGGGGGGTAGGGAATGGCTACACCTTC. J is TRBJ1-2 and V is TRBV7-8; maybe TRBD1 (5 bases). CDR1 and CDR2 from the germline V gene are SGHVS and FQNEAQ. The CDR3 runs to 15 residues. The V and J ends lost 1 base and 6 bases respectively, with 15 bases between them.